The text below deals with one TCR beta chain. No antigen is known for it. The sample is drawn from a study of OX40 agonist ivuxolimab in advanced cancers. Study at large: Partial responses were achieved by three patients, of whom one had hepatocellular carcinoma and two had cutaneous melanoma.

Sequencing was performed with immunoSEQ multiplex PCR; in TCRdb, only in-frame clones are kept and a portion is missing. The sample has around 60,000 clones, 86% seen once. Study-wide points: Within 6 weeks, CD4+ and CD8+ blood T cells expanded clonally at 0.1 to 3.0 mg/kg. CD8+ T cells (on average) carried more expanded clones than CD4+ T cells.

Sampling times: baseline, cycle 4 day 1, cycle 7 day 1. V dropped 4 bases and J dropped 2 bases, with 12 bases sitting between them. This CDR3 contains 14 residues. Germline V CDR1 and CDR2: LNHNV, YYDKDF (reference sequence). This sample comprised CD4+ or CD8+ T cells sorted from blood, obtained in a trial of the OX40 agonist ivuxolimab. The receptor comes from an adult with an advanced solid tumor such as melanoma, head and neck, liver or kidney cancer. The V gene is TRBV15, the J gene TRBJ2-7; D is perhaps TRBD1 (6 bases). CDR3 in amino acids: CATSIRTAAYEQYF. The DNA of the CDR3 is TGTGCCACCAGCATCAGGACAGCGGCCTACGAGCAGTACTTC.